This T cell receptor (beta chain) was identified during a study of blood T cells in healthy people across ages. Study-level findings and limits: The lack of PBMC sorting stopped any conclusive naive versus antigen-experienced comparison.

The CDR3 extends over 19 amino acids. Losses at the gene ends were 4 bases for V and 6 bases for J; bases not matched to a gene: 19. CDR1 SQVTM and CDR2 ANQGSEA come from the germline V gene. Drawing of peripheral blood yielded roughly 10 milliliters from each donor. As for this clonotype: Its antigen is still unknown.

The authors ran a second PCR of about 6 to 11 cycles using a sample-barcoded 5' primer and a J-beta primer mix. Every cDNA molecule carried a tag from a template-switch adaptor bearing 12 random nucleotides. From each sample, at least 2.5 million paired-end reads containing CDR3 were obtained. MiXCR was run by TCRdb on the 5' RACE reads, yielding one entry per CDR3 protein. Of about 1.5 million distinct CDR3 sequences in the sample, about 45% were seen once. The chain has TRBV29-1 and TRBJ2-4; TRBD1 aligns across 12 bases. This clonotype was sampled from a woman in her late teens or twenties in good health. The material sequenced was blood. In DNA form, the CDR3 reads TGCAGCGTTGGAGCCGGGACAGGGGGCAGTTCAATCAGGGGAAACATTCAGTACTTC. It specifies CSVGAGTGGSSIRGNIQYF. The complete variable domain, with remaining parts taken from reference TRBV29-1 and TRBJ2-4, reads SAVISQKPSRDICQRGTSLTIQCQVDSQVTMMFWYRQQPGQSLTLIATANQGSEATYESGFVIDKFPISRPNLTFSTLTVSNMSPEDSSIYLCSVGAGTGGSSIRGNIQYFGAGTRLSVL.